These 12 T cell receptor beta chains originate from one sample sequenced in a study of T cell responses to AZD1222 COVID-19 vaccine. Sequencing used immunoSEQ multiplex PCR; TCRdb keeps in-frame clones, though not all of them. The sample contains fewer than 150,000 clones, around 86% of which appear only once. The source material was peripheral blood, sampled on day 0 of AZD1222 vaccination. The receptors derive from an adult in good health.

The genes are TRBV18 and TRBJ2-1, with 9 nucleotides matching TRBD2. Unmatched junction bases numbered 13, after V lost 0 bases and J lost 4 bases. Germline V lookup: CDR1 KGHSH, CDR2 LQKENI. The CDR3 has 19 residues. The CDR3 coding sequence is TGTGCCAGCTCACCACCTTTGGTAGCGGGGGATCAAAGATACAATGAGCAGTTCTTC. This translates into CASSPPLVAGDQRYNEQFF.

CDR3: CASSLRGLYNEQFF. In DNA, the CDR3 is TGTGCCAGCAGTTTGAGGGGACTCTACAATGAGCAGTTCTTC. The gene calls are TRBV27 and TRBJ2-1; the D gene is possibly TRBD2 (6 bases). The V end lost 3 bases, the J end lost 3 bases, and 9 bases lay between the germline ends. Germline V gene data show CDR1 as MNHEY and CDR2 as SMNVEV (reference sequence). The CDR3 covers 14 residues.

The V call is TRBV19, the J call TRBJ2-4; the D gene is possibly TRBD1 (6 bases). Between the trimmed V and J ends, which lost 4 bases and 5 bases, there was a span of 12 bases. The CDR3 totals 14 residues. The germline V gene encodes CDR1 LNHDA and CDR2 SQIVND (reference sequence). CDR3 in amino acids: CASSTLGGQNIQYF. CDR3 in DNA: TGTGCCAGTAGTACCTTAGGGGGTCAAAACATTCAGTACTTC.

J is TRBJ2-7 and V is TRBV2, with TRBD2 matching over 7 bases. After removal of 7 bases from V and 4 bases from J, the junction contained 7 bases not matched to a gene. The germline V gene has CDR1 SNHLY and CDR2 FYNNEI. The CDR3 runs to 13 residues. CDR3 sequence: CASKLAVLYEQYF. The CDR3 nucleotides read TGTGCCAGCAAGCTAGCGGTCCTTTACGAGCAGTACTTC.

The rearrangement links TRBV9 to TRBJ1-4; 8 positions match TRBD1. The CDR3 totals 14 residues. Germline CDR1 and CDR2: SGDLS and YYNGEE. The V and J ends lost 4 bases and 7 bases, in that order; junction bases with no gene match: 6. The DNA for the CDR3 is TGTGCCAGCAGCCCCGACAGGGGAGGTGAAAAACTGTTTTTT. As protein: CASSPDRGGEKLFF. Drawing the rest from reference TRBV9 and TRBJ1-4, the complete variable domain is DSGVTQTPKHLITATGQRVTLRCSPRSGDLSVYWYQQSLDQGLQFLIQYYNGEERAKGNILERFSAQQFPDLHSELNLSSLELGDSALYFCASSPDRGGEKLFFGSGTQLSVL.

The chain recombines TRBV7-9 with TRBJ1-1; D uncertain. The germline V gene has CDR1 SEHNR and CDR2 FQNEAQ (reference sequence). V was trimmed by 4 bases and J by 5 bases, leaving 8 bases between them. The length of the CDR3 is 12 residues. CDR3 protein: CASSWEATEAFF. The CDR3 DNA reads TGTGCCAGCAGCTGGGAGGCTACTGAAGCTTTCTTT.

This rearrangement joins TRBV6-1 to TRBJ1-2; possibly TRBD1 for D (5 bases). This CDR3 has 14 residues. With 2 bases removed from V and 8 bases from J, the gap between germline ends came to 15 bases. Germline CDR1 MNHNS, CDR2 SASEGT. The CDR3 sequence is CASSELGDRGGYTF. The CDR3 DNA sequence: TGTGCCAGCAGTGAACTCGGGGATAGGGGCGGCTACACCTTC.

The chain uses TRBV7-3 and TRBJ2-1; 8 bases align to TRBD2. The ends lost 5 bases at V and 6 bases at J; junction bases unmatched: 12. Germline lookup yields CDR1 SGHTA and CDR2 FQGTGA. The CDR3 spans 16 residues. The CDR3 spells CASSPRPGLVVNEQFF. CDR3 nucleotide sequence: TGTGCCAGCAGCCCTCGACCGGGACTAGTAGTCAATGAGCAGTTCTTC.

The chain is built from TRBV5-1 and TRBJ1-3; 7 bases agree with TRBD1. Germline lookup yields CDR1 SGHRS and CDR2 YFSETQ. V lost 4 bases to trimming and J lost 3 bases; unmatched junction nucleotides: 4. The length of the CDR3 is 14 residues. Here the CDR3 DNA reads TGCGCCAGCAGCGATGCAGGGGGTGGAAACACCATATATTTT. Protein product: CASSDAGGGNTIYF.

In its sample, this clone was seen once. This CDR3 reads CASSYSPNTGELFF. The CDR3 DNA sequence: TGTGCCAGCAGTTACAGTCCGAACACCGGGGAGCTGTTTTTT. The chain carries TRBV6-2 or TRBV6-3 and TRBJ2-2, with D hard to call. V lost 2 bases and J lost 0, with 4 bases in between. Germline V gives CDR1 MNHEY, CDR2 SVGEGT. CDR3 length: 14 amino acids.

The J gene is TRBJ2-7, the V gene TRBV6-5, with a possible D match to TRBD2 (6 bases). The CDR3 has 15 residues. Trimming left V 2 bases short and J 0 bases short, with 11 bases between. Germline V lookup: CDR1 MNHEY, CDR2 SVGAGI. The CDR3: CASSYSGGSSYEQYF. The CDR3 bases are TGTGCCAGCAGTTACAGTGGGGGGAGCTCCTACGAGCAGTACTTC.

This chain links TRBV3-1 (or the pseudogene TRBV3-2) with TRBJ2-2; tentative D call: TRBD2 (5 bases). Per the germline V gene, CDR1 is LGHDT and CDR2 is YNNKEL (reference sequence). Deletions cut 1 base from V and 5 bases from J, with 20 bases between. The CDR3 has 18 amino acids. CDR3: CASSQGGGSPLRTGELFF. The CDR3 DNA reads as TGTGCCAGCAGCCAAGGAGGAGGATCCCCCTTGAGAACCGGGGAGCTGTTTTTT.